The 17 T cell receptor beta chains given below trace back to one sample, sequenced in a study of vaccination effects on CD4 cells after COVID-19. The antigens for these receptors are not known. Following culture for approximately ten days, CD4+ T cells were isolated. The vaccine given was either BNT162b2 or mRNA-1273, in two doses. TCRdb keeps only in-frame clones here, not all; method: immunoSEQ multiplex PCR. The top ten clones hold 2.4% of a sample with tens of thousands of clones, less than 85% of them seen once. The sequenced sample was CD4+ T cells from PBMCs cultured without peptide, obtained after COVID-19 vaccination. The receptors originated from a human donor who received a COVID-19 vaccine.

The chain has TRBV28 and TRBJ1-6; a possible D gene is TRBD1 (5 bases). The CDR3 extends over 13 amino acids. Germline-derived CDR1 and CDR2 are MDHEN and SYDVKM. Trimming took 2 bases from V and 8 from J, leaving 7 bases between them. The chain's CDR3 is CASSLVRDSPLHF. Written as DNA, the CDR3 is TGTGCCAGCAGTTTAGTCAGGGATTCACCCCTCCACTTT.

The gene calls are TRBV5-1 and TRBJ2-5; D is unclear. CDR3 length equals 12 residues. Germline assignment: CDR1 SGHRS and CDR2 YFSETQ. Trimming left V 4 bases short and J 0 bases short, with 4 bases between. Here the CDR3 reads CASSANQETQYF. The CDR3, as DNA: TGCGCCAGCAGCGCTAACCAAGAGACCCAGTACTTC. The entire variable domain, with the rest obtained from reference TRBV5-1 and TRBJ2-5, is as follows: KAGVTQTPRYLIKTRGQQVTLSCSPISGHRSVSWYQQTPGQGLQFLFEYFSETQRNKGNFPGRFSGRQFSNSRSEMNVSTLELGDSALYLCASSANQETQYFGPGTRLLVL.

This sequence joins TRBV28 and TRBJ1-6, with 7 bases fitting TRBD1. The junction had 8 bases not matched to a gene; V was cut back by 5 bases and J by 10 bases. The CDR3 extends over 14 amino acids. Germline V gene sequence: CDR1 MDHEN, CDR2 SYDVKM. CDR3 in amino acids: CASSQTGNRSPLHF. CDR3 sequence (DNA): TGTGCCAGCAGTCAGACAGGGAATAGATCACCCCTCCACTTT.

The CDR3 is CATSRAGAGDEKLFF. CDR3 DNA sequence: TGTGCCACCAGCAGAGCTGGGGCAGGGGATGAAAAACTGTTTTTT. The V gene is TRBV15, the J gene TRBJ1-4; D perhaps matches TRBD1 (6 bases). CDR1 and CDR2 (germline): LNHNV, YYDKDF (reference sequence). The CDR3 extends over 15 amino acids. Deletions cut 1 base from V and 6 bases from J, with 12 bases between.

The chain recombines TRBV24-1 with TRBJ1-5; 7 nucleotides match TRBD1. J gave up 0 bases and V 9 bases, and 7 bases lay outside the gene matches. The CDR3 loop spans 15 amino acids. CDR1 KGHDR and CDR2 SFDVKD come from the germline V gene. Here the CDR3 reads CATGDSQNSNQPQHF. The CDR3 nucleotides read TGTGCCACCGGGGACAGTCAAAATAGCAATCAGCCCCAGCATTTT.

The chain couples TRBV7-6 to TRBJ2-2; the D gene is possibly TRBD2 (7 bases). Germline V CDR1 and CDR2: SGHVS, FNYEAQ. V lost 6 bases to trimming and J lost 5 bases, with 16 bases between them. The CDR3 extends over 15 amino acids. CDR3 residues: CASSSWGGGTGELFF. CDR3 coding DNA: TGTGCCAGCAGTTCGTGGGGGGGCGGGACCGGGGAGCTGTTTTTT.

V gene TRBV4-3 combines with J gene TRBJ1-4, with 7 bases matching TRBD1. The CDR3 runs to 18 residues. V trimming: 1 base; J trimming: 6 bases; junction bases outside the gene matches: 14. CDR1 is LGHNA, CDR2 YSLEER, per germline. Written as DNA, the CDR3 is TGCGCCAGCAGCCAAGTTGTGTTGATGGGCAGGGGGTATGAAAAACTGTTTTTT. Its translation is CASSQVVLMGRGYEKLFF.

This clone came up a few times. The V gene is TRBV6-6, the J gene TRBJ2-1; tentative D call: TRBD1 (6 bases). CDR3 size: 13 residues. The germline V and J ends were trimmed by 8 bases and 5 bases, with 13 bases remaining between them. Germline V gene data show CDR1 as MNHNY and CDR2 as SVGAGI (reference sequence). The chain's CDR3 is CASVRGRNNEQFF. CDR3 nucleotide sequence: TGTGCCAGCGTCAGGGGCCGTAACAATGAGCAGTTCTTC.

The V call is TRBV9, the J call TRBJ2-5; 8 bases fit TRBD1. V lost 3 bases and J lost 2; bases outside the gene matches: 6. CDR1 is SGDLS and CDR2 is YYNGEE in the germline V gene. The CDR3 sequence is 15 residues long. CDR3 bases: TGTGCCAGCAGCGCGCGGACAGGGAGGCAAGAGACCCAGTACTTC. Translated, it gives CASSARTGRQETQYF.

The CDR3 DNA reads as TGTGCCAGCAGCTTCCTGACTAGCGGGGGGCCTAGGGAGCTGTTTTTT. Amino acid sequence: CASSFLTSGGPRELFF. The chain uses TRBV5-5 and TRBJ2-2; TRBD2 aligns across 13 bases. The CDR3 runs 16 residues. In germline, CDR1 is SGHKS, CDR2 YYEKEE (reference sequence). V lost 2 bases to trimming and J lost 9 bases; unmatched junction nucleotides: 7.

V is TRBV24-1 and J is TRBJ1-2; D unresolved. Germline CDR1 and CDR2: KGHDR and SFDVKD. This CDR3 is built from 15 residues. Between the trimmed V and J ends, which lost 8 bases and 6 bases, there was a span of 21 bases. As DNA, the CDR3 is TGTGCCACCACTACAACGAGGGTGGTGAAGAATGGCTACACCTTC. Its protein is CATTTTRVVKNGYTF.

The V call is TRBV29-1, the J call TRBJ2-3; unclear D gene. Trimming took 5 bases from V and 6 from J, leaving 15 bases between them. This CDR3 comprises 13 residues. Germline-derived CDR1 and CDR2 are SQVTM and ANQGSEA. The CDR3 sequence is CSVTVIVADTQYF. The CDR3, as DNA: TGCAGCGTTACGGTTATAGTTGCTGATACGCAGTATTTT.

J is TRBJ2-2 and V is TRBV14, with D unclear. The CDR3 totals 13 residues. Per the germline V gene, CDR1 is SGHDN and CDR2 is FVKESK. The ends were cut back, 1 base at V and 5 bases at J, with 5 bases in the middle. The CDR3 nucleotides read TGTGCCAGCAGCCAAGTAGGGACCGGGGAGCTGTTTTTT. Amino acids: CASSQVGTGELFF.

The genes are TRBV6-6 and TRBJ1-5, with D unresolved. In germline, CDR1 is MNHNY, CDR2 SVGAGI (reference sequence). The CDR3 runs 14 residues. Between the trimmed V and J ends, which lost 4 bases and 5 bases, there was a span of 12 bases. The CDR3 reads CASSLTPPDQPQHF. The DNA of the CDR3 is TGTGCCAGCAGTTTAACCCCCCCAGATCAGCCCCAGCATTTT.

The rearrangement uses TRBV5-1 and TRBJ1-6; D uncertain. CDR3 length equals 16 residues. Deletions cut 0 bases from V and 9 bases from J, with 16 bases between. CDR1 is SGHRS, CDR2 YFSETQ, per germline. The CDR3 region has the DNA TGCGCCAGCAGCTTGGTGGGCACTGGGCTTGGTTCACCCCTCCACTTT. Protein sequence: CASSLVGTGLGSPLHF. Full variable domain (missing parts from reference TRBV5-1 and TRBJ1-6): KAGVTQTPRYLIKTRGQQVTLSCSPISGHRSVSWYQQTPGQGLQFLFEYFSETQRNKGNFPGRFSGRQFSNSRSEMNVSTLELGDSALYLCASSLVGTGLGSPLHFGNGTRLTVT.

This clone has more than one count but fewer than ten. The chain has TRBV19 and TRBJ1-4; 7 nucleotides line up with TRBD1. Per germline, CDR1 LNHDA and CDR2 SQIVND (reference sequence). The CDR3 totals 14 residues. The V segment lost 3 bases and the J segment 5 bases; nucleotides outside the gene matches: 3. The CDR3 sequence: CASSIGTVNEKLFF. CDR3 sequence (DNA): TGTGCCAGTAGTATTGGGACAGTGAATGAAAAACTGTTTTTT. Full variable domain (outside the CDR3, taken from reference TRBV19 and TRBJ1-4): DGGITQSPKYLFRKEGQNVTLSCEQNLNHDAMYWYRQDPGQGLRLIYYSQIVNDFQKGDIAEGYSVSREKKESFPLTVTSAQKNPTAFYLCASSIGTVNEKLFFGSGTQLSVL.

The chain links TRBV6-9 to TRBJ1-2; 11 bases are a match to TRBD1. CDR3 length: 15 amino acids. V lost 4 bases, J lost 4 bases, and 5 bases stayed unmatched. CDR1 and CDR2 (germline): MNHGY, SVAAGI. The CDR3 loop reads CASSSGTGGTYGYTF. In DNA, the CDR3 is TGTGCCAGCAGTTCGGGGACAGGGGGTACCTATGGCTACACCTTC.